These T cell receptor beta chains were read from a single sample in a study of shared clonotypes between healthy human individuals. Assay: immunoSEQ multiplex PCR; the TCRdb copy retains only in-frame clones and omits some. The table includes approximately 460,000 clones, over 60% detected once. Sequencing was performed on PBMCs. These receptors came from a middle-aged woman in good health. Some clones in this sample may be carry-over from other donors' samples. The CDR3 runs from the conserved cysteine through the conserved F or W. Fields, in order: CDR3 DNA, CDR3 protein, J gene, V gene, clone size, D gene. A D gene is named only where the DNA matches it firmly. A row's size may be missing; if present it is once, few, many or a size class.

DNA: TGTGCCAGCAGTATAGGACTAGCGGGGGTGGAGACCCAGTACTTC
CDR3: CASSIGLAGVETQYF
J: TRBJ2-5
V: TRBV28
size: -
D: TRBD2

DNA: TGTGCCAGCAGTTTAGGGGACAGGGCAGGGGGCTACACCTTC
CDR3: CASSLGDRAGGYTF
J: TRBJ1-2
V: TRBV28
size: -
D: TRBD1

DNA: TGTGCCTGGAGGGCTAAGGTCGGAAATATCGATCAGCCCCAGCATTTT
CDR3: CAWRAKVGNIDQPQHF
J: TRBJ1-5
V: TRBV30
size: -
D: -

DNA: TGTGCCAGCAGTTTATACCAGGGGAACACTGAAGCTTTCTTT
CDR3: CASSLYQGNTEAFF
J: TRBJ1-1
V: TRBV27
size: -
D: -

DNA: TGTGCCAGCAGCTTAAGGCGGGAACACAATGAGCAGTTCTTC
CDR3: CASSLRREHNEQFF
J: TRBJ2-1
V: TRBV7-8
size: -
D: -

DNA: TGTGCCAGCAGCTTACAGGAGAACACCGGGGAGCTGTTTTTT
CDR3: CASSLQENTGELFF
J: TRBJ2-2
V: TRBV7-9
size: once
D: -

DNA: TGCGCCAGCAGCTTGCGCGGCTCCTACGAGCAGTACTTC
CDR3: CASSLRGSYEQYF
J: TRBJ2-7
V: TRBV5-1
size: -
D: -

DNA: TGTGCCAGCAGCTTATTGGAGGGGCTGGGCGGCTACACCTTC
CDR3: CASSLLEGLGGYTF
J: TRBJ1-2
V: TRBV7-9
size: -
D: -

DNA: TGCGCCAGCAGCCCAGGTTTCAATCAGCCCCAGCATTTT
CDR3: CASSPGFNQPQHF
J: TRBJ1-5
V: TRBV5-1
size: -
D: -

DNA: TGTGCCAGCTCACTCGGGGCCAACGTCCTGACTTTC
CDR3: CASSLGANVLTF
J: TRBJ2-6
V: TRBV18
size: -
D: -

DNA: TGTGCCAGCAGTTTGCTAGCGGGAGGGGGTCTAATTTTCCAGTACTTC
CDR3: CASSLLAGGGLIFQYF
J: TRBJ2-7
V: TRBV28
size: -
D: TRBD2

DNA: TGCGCCAGCAGAACAAACCCAGCCGGTTCCTACGAGCAGTACTTC
CDR3: CASRTNPAGSYEQYF
J: TRBJ2-7
V: TRBV5-1
size: -
D: -

DNA: TGTGCCAGCAGTTTAGCGGCAGGGGGTCGCAATGAGCAGTTCTTC
CDR3: CASSLAAGGRNEQFF
J: TRBJ2-1
V: TRBV28
size: -
D: TRBD1

DNA: TGTGCCAGCAGTTTATGGTCGGGCGGAAACATTCAGTACTTC
CDR3: CASSLWSGGNIQYF
J: TRBJ2-4
V: TRBV28
size: -
D: -

DNA: TGTGCCAGCAGCTTAGCGGGGGGACAGGGCTACGAGCAGTACTTC
CDR3: CASSLAGGQGYEQYF
J: TRBJ2-7
V: TRBV7-2
size: -
D: TRBD1

DNA: TGTGCCAGCTCCAGAAACGCTCTAGCGGGAGGAGGCGAGCAGTACTTC
CDR3: CASSRNALAGGGEQYF
J: TRBJ2-7
V: TRBV18
size: -
D: TRBD2

DNA: TGTGCCAGCTCACCGACCAGTGGGGTTGGGACAGATACGCAGTATTTT
CDR3: CASSPTSGVGTDTQYF
J: TRBJ2-3
V: TRBV18
size: -
D: -

DNA: TGCAGCTCAGAGTTGGGGGAGACCCAGTACTTC
CDR3: CSSELGETQYF
J: TRBJ2-5
V: TRBV29-1
size: -
D: -

DNA: TGTGCCAGCTCACCACCGGGAGGCGCGGGGAACACTGAAGCTTTCTTT
CDR3: CASSPPGGAGNTEAFF
J: TRBJ1-1
V: TRBV18
size: -
D: -

DNA: TGTGCCAGCACCATGAGCGGCAGGCTGGTTTATGGCTACACCTTC
CDR3: CASTMSGRLVYGYTF
J: TRBJ1-2
V: TRBV7-9
size: few
D: -

DNA: TGTGCCAGCAGCTTAATGGGACTAGCGGGGTACAATGAGCAGTTCTTC
CDR3: CASSLMGLAGYNEQFF
J: TRBJ2-1
V: TRBV11-2
size: -
D: TRBD2

DNA: TGTGCCAGCAGCCCACGACTAGCGGGAGGGCTCCGCTACGAGCAGTACTTC
CDR3: CASSPRLAGGLRYEQYF
J: TRBJ2-7
V: TRBV9
size: -
D: TRBD2

DNA: TGTGCCAGCAGTGGTATGAAGCGGGAGCTTGATGAGCAGTTCTTC
CDR3: CASSGMKRELDEQFF
J: TRBJ2-1
V: TRBV2
size: once
D: TRBD2

DNA: TGCGCCAGCAGCTCCGATCCTGGACCCGCCTACGAGCAGTACTTC
CDR3: CASSSDPGPAYEQYF
J: TRBJ2-7
V: TRBV5-1
size: few
D: -

DNA: TGTGCCAGCTCACCCGTCGGGACACCCTACTACGAGCAGTACTTC
CDR3: CASSPVGTPYYEQYF
J: TRBJ2-7
V: TRBV18
size: -
D: -

DNA: TGTGCCAGCAGCTTTTTAGCAAATTCCTACAATGAGCAGTTCTTC
CDR3: CASSFLANSYNEQFF
J: TRBJ2-1
V: TRBV11-2
size: many
D: -

DNA: TGTGCCAGCAGAAGGGACAGGGACTACGAGCAGTACTTC
CDR3: CASRRDRDYEQYF
J: TRBJ2-7
V: TRBV6-5
size: -
D: TRBD1

DNA: TGTGCCAGCAGAACCCCTAGCGGGAGTCTGTCCAAAAACATTCAGTACTTC
CDR3: CASRTPSGSLSKNIQYF
J: TRBJ2-4
V: TRBV11-2
size: -
D: TRBD2

DNA: TGCGCCAGCAGCTTCGAGACAGTAGACACCGGGGAGCTGTTTTTT
CDR3: CASSFETVDTGELFF
J: TRBJ2-2
V: TRBV5-1
size: -
D: -

DNA: TGTGCCAGCAGTGAATCTTGGGCACGGGGTGAAAAACTGTTTTTT
CDR3: CASSESWARGEKLFF
J: TRBJ1-4
V: TRBV25-1
size: -
D: -

DNA: TGTGCCAGCAGCTTAACGATACGGGGCCGGAACGAGCAGTACTTC
CDR3: CASSLTIRGRNEQYF
J: TRBJ2-7
V: TRBV7-3
size: once
D: -

DNA: TGCGCCAGCAGCTTAGAGGCGGGAGCCTACGAGCAGTACTTC
CDR3: CASSLEAGAYEQYF
J: TRBJ2-7
V: TRBV5-1
size: -
D: TRBD2

DNA: TGTGCCAGCAAGAAGGGTTTTGCTAATGAAAAACTGTTTTTT
CDR3: CASKKGFANEKLFF
J: TRBJ1-4
V: TRBV6-5
size: -
D: -

DNA: TGTGCCAGCAGCTCCGTAGGTCAAGCCTACGAGCAGTACTTC
CDR3: CASSSVGQAYEQYF
J: TRBJ2-7
V: TRBV5-4
size: -
D: -

DNA: TGTGCCAGCTCAGACCCAGGGTGGGAGACCCAGTACTTC
CDR3: CASSDPGWETQYF
J: TRBJ2-5
V: TRBV28
size: -
D: -

DNA: TGTGCCAGCAGGGGGGATATAGGGGGCGGATCTGAAGCTTTCTTT
CDR3: CASRGDIGGGSEAFF
J: TRBJ1-1
V: TRBV28
size: many
D: TRBD1

DNA: TGTGCCTGGGGCTCGGGACTAGCGGGAGGTGCTGGAAGCACAGATACGCAGTATTTT
CDR3: CAWGSGLAGGAGSTDTQYF
J: TRBJ2-3
V: TRBV30
size: many
D: TRBD2

DNA: TGTGCCAGCAGTGAGGGGACAGTTGGCACAGATACGCAGTATTTT
CDR3: CASSEGTVGTDTQYF
J: TRBJ2-3
V: TRBV6-4
size: -
D: TRBD1

DNA: TGTGCCAGCAGCACATTTCCGGCGTCTAGCACAGATACGCAGTATTTT
CDR3: CASSTFPASSTDTQYF
J: TRBJ2-3
V: TRBV7-8
size: few
D: -

DNA: TGTGCCAGCCTACAGGTACCTGGGGCCAACGTCCTGACTTTC
CDR3: CASLQVPGANVLTF
J: TRBJ2-6
V: TRBV6-6
size: once
D: -

DNA: TGTGCCAGCAGCTTGGCCCACGGGGACTACGAGCAGTACTTC
CDR3: CASSLAHGDYEQYF
J: TRBJ2-7
V: TRBV7-8
size: -
D: -

DNA: TGCAGCGTTGACCCGGGGTTTGGTGAAAAACTGTTTTTT
CDR3: CSVDPGFGEKLFF
J: TRBJ1-4
V: TRBV29-1
size: -
D: -

DNA: TGCACCATGGGGGGAGGGAACACCGGGGAGCTGTTTTTT
CDR3: CTMGGGNTGELFF
J: TRBJ2-2
V: TRBV29-1
size: -
D: -

DNA: TGCGCCAGCAGCTTGGGGCGGGACCCGTACCAAGAGACCCAGTACTTC
CDR3: CASSLGRDPYQETQYF
J: TRBJ2-5
V: TRBV5-1
size: -
D: -

DNA: TGCGCCAGCAGCGAAACAGGGGGGACCTACAATGAGCAGTTCTTC
CDR3: CASSETGGTYNEQFF
J: TRBJ2-1
V: TRBV10-2
size: few
D: TRBD1

DNA: TGTGCCAGCAGCTTAATAGGTGGCTCCTACGAGCAGTACTTC
CDR3: CASSLIGGSYEQYF
J: TRBJ2-7
V: TRBV7-9
size: -
D: -

DNA: TGTGCCACCAGCAGGGGCAGACTAGCGGGAGTATTTGAGCAGTTCTTC
CDR3: CATSRGRLAGVFEQFF
J: TRBJ2-1
V: TRBV15
size: -
D: TRBD2

DNA: TGTGCCAGCAGCACGTGGTGGGACCTGTCATCGAACACCGGGGAGCTGTTTTTT
CDR3: CASSTWWDLSSNTGELFF
J: TRBJ2-2
V: TRBV5-5
size: -
D: -

DNA: TGTGCCAGCTCACAAGTGGACGGGGCCTACGAGCAGTACTTC
CDR3: CASSQVDGAYEQYF
J: TRBJ2-7
V: TRBV18
size: once
D: -